One and the same sample provided the 11 T cell receptor beta chains below, sequenced in a study of T cells in women clearing cervical HPV infection. Data came from immunoSEQ multiplex PCR; TCRdb stores just in-frame clones and leaves some out. The sample has 30,000 to 35,000 clones. Sequencing input: blood buffy coat. These TCRs come from a woman aged 18-70 years with a cervical HPV16 infection that either progressed to CIN3+ or cleared (not recorded which).

Remarks on this clone: The CDR3 goes on 3 residues after the read ends, and that part is filled in from the germline J gene. This chain connects TRBV5-1 to TRBJ1-1; TRBD1 aligns across 8 bases. There are 14 residues in the CDR3. Germline V CDR1 and CDR2: SGHRS, YFSETQ. V trimming: 4 bases; J trimming: 2 bases; junction bases outside the gene matches: 4. CDR3 protein: CASSTGQGNTEAFF. Partial CDR3 DNA: TGCGCCAGCAGCACTGGACAGGGCAACACTGAA.

Concerning this clone: The CDR3 is cut off 3 residues early in the read; its end comes from the germline J gene. The gene calls are TRBV10-1 and TRBJ2-1; 7 nucleotides agree with TRBD1. With V trimmed by 10 bases and J by 8 bases, 8 bases remained unmatched. CDR3 length: 12 amino acids. Germline lookup yields CDR1 WNHNN and CDR2 SYGVQD (reference sequence). CDR3 bases read: TGCGCCACCACGACAGGGAATGATGAG. It codes for CATTTGNDE. In full, the CDR3 reads CATTTGNDEQFF.

Regarding this clone: Other nucleotide sequences in the sample specify the same CDR3. The CDR3 is CASRGAYTF. The CDR3 DNA, read in part, is TGTGCCAGTAGAGGGGCG. This chain links TRBV19 with TRBJ1-2; a weak D match, TRBD1 (5 bases). The read gets to within 3 residues of the CDR3 end, and the germline J gene fills in the rest. Germline V gene data show CDR1 as LNHDA and CDR2 as SQIVND (reference sequence). There are 9 residues in the CDR3. Full variable domain (remainder filled in from reference TRBV19 and TRBJ1-2): DGGITQSPKYLFRKEGQNVTLSCEQNLNHDAMYWYRQDPGQGLRLIYYSQIVNDFQKGDIAEGYSVSREKKESFPLTVTSAQKNPTAFYLCASRGAYTFGSGTRLTVV.

CDR3 in amino acids: CASSPTGGNQPQHF. CDR3 bases read: TGCGCCAGCAGCCCCACAGGGGGCAATCAGCCC. The chain employs TRBV5-1 and TRBJ1-5, with 7 bases identical to TRBD1. Read data end 3 residues before the CDR3 end; the end is taken from the germline J gene. Losses at the gene ends were 4 bases for V and 2 bases for J; bases not matched to a gene: 3. Germline values: CDR1 SGHRS, CDR2 YFSETQ. This CDR3 spans 14 amino acids.

Worth noting for this clone: Read sequence stops 3 residues before the CDR3 end, and the germline J gene provides the missing end. This chain connects TRBV11-3 to TRBJ2-1, with a possible D match to TRBD2 (6 bases). Germline V gives CDR1 SGHNT, CDR2 YENEEA. The V end was cut by 2 bases, the J end by 9 bases, with 11 bases between. This CDR3 contains 13 residues. The CDR3 sequence is CASSLLRDAEQFF. CDR3 bases read: TGTGCCAGCAGCTTACTGCGGGATGCTGAG.

Remarks on this clone: The read terminates 3 residues before the CDR3 end, so the remaining end is supplied by the germline J gene. The chain joins TRBV7-2 to TRBJ2-3; D unclear. Trimming pared 5 bases from V and 1 base from J, leaving 7 bases between. This CDR3 is 13 amino acids long. Germline CDR1 and CDR2: SGHTA and FQGNSA. The sequenced CDR3 bases are TGTGCCAGCAGCCCGCCGGGCACAGATACG. Translating it yields CASSPPGTDT. The CDR3 as a whole reads CASSPPGTDTQYF.

Regarding this clone: The CDR3 is cut off 3 residues early in the read; its end comes from the germline J gene. This chain uses TRBV5-1 with TRBJ1-4; TRBD1 aligns across 7 bases. V lost 2 bases to trimming and J lost 0 bases; unmatched junction nucleotides: 1. The germline V gene has CDR1 SGHRS and CDR2 YFSETQ. This CDR3 is 15 amino acids long. CDR3 bases read: TGCGCCAGCAGCTTCCAGGGGGCAACTAATGAAAAA. Translation gives CASSFQGATNEK. Given in full, the CDR3 is CASSFQGATNEKLFF.

In the case of this clone: The read terminates 3 residues ahead of where the CDR3 ends, so the germline J gene completes it. The chain employs TRBV18 and TRBJ1-2; D unresolved. CDR3 size: 13 residues. Germline V gene lookup returns CDR1 KGHSH and CDR2 LQKENI. The sequenced CDR3 bases are TGTGCCAGCTCCCCCGACTCAAGCTACGAC. Amino acid sequence: CASSPDSSYD. The full CDR3 protein is CASSPDSSYDYTF.

For this clone: The sequenced fragment ends 3 residues before the CDR3 boundary, so the rest is inferred from the germline J gene. The chain joins TRBV19 to TRBJ1-3, with D possibly TRBD1 on 6 matching bases. The ends were cut back, 6 bases at V and 0 bases at J, with 6 bases in the middle. The length of the CDR3 is 13 residues. Germline V gives CDR1 LNHDA, CDR2 SQIVND (reference sequence). Partial CDR3 DNA: TGTGCCAGTAGGGGGGCCTCTGGAAACACC. This sequence encodes CASRGASGNT. The full CDR3 reads CASRGASGNTIYF.

A word on this clone: The CDR3 end lies 3 residues beyond the end of the read and is filled in from the germline J gene. The chain employs TRBV30 and TRBJ1-6, with D uncertain. From germline, CDR1 is GTSNPN and CDR2 SVGIG (reference sequence). The CDR3 sequence is 12 residues long. Trimming removed 3 bases at V and 9 bases at J, with 9 bases between. The CDR3 loop reads CAWSDNGSPLHF. The part of the CDR3 DNA that was read is TGTGCCTGGAGCGACAATGGTTCACCC. Drawing the rest from reference TRBV30 and TRBJ1-6, the complete variable domain is SQTIHQWPATLVQPVGSPLSLECTVEGTSNPNLYWYRQAAGRGLQLLFYSVGIGQISSEVPQNLSASRPQDRQFILSSKKLLLSDSGFYLCAWSDNGSPLHFGNGTRLTVT.

With regard to this clone: The read gets to within 3 residues of the CDR3 end, and the germline J gene fills in the rest. The chain combines TRBV2 with TRBJ1-2; D is possibly TRBD1 (5 bases). Germline V gene data show CDR1 as SNHLY and CDR2 as FYNNEI. The CDR3 has 14 residues. The CDR3 bases that were read are TGTGCCAGCAGGGGGACTAGCGGGAGGGGTGTC. Protein sequence: CASRGTSGRGV. From start to end, the CDR3 is CASRGTSGRGVYTF.